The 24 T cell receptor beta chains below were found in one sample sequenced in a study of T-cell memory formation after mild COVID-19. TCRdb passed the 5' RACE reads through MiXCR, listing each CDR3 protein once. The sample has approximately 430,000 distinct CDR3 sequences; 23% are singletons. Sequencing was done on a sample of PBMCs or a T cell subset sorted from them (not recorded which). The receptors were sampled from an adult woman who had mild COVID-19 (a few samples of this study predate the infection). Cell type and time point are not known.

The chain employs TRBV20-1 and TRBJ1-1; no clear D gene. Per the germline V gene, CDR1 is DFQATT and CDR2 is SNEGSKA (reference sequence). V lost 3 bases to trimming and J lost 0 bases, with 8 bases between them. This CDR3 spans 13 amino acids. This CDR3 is CSARGSLNTEAFF. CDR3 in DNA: TGCAGTGCTAGGGGGAGCCTGAACACTGAAGCTTTCTTT.

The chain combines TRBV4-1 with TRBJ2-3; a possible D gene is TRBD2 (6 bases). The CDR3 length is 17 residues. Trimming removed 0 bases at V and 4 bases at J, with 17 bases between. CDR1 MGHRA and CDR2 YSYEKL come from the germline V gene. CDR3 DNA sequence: TGCGCCAGCAGCCAAGATGGCCTAGCGTTTGACCCAGATACGCAGTATTTT. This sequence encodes CASSQDGLAFDPDTQYF.

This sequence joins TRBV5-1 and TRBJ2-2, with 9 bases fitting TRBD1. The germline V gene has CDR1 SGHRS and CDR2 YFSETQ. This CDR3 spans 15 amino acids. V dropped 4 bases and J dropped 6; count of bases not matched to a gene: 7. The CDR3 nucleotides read TGCGCCAGCAGCCTCGGACAGGGGTCGGCCGGGGAGCTGTTTTTT. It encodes CASSLGQGSAGELFF.

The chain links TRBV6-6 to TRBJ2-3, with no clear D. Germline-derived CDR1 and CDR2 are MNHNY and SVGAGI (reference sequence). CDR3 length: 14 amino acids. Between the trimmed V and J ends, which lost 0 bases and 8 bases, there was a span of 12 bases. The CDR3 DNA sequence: TGTGCCAGCAGTTACTCGGGGTGGCTGGGTACGCAGTATTTT. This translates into CASSYSGWLGTQYF.

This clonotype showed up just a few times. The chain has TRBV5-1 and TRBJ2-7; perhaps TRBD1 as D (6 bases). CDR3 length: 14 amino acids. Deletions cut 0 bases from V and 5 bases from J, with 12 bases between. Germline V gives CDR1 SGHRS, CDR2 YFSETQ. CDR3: CASSLEDSFHEQYF. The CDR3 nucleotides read TGCGCCAGCAGCTTGGAGGACAGTTTCCACGAGCAGTACTTC.

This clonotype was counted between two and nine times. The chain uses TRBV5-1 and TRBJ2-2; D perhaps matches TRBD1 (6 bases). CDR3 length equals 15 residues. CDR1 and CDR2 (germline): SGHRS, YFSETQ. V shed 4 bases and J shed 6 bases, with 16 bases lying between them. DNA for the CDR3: TGCGCCAGCAGCCTCGGAGACAGGTATCCCGGGGAGCTGTTTTTT. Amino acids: CASSLGDRYPGELFF.

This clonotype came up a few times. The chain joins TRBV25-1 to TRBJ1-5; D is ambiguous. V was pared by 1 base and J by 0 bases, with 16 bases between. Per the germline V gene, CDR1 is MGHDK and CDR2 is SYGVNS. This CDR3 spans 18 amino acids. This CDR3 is CASSESQPLGGSNQPQHF. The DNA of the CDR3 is TGTGCCAGCAGTGAATCCCAACCGTTGGGCGGTAGCAATCAGCCCCAGCATTTT.

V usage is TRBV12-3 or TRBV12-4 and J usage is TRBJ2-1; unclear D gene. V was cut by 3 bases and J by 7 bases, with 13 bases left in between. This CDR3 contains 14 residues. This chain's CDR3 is CASSFRVMGNEQFF. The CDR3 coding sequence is TGTGCCAGCAGTTTTCGGGTTATGGGGAATGAGCAGTTCTTC.

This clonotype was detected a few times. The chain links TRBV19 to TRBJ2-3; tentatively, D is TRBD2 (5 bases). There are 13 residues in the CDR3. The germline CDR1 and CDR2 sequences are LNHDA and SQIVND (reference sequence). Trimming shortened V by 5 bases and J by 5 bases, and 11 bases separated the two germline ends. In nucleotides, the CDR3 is TGTGCCAGTAGTGCGCGAGGGCGAGATACGCAGTATTTT. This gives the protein CASSARGRDTQYF.

CDR3 sequence reads: CASSPLLRGQSMNTEAFF. CDR3 in DNA: TGTGCCAGCTCACCCCTCCTCCGCGGCCAGTCCATGAACACTGAAGCTTTCTTT. V and J are TRBV18 and TRBJ1-1; no definite D call. Germline CDR1 is KGHSH and CDR2 is LQKENI. V lost 3 bases and J 0 bases, leaving 20 bases between the germline ends. This CDR3 is built from 18 residues.

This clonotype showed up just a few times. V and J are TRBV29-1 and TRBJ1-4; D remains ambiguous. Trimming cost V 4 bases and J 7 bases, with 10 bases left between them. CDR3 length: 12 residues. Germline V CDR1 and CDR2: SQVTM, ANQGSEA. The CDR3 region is CSVAFLGEKLFF. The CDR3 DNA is TGCAGCGTTGCATTTTTAGGTGAAAAACTGTTTTTT.

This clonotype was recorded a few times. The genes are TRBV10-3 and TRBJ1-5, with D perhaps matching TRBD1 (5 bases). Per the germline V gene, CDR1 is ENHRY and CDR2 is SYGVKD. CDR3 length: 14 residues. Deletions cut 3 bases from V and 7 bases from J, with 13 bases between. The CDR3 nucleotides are TGTGCCATCAGTGAAGGGGTCGGCGGGCAGCCCCAGCATTTT. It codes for CAISEGVGGQPQHF.

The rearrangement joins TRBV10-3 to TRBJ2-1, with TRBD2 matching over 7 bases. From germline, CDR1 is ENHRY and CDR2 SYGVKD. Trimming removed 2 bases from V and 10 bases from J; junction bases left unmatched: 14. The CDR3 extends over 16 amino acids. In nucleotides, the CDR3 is TGTGCCATCAGTGAGGAACCGCGGGGGAGCCCAGGCGAGCAGTTCTTC. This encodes CAISEEPRGSPGEQFF.

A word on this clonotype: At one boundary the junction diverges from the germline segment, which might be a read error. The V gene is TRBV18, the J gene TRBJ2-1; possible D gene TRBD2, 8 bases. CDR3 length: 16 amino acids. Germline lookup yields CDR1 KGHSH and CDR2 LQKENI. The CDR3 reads CASPPGGAGVYNEQFF. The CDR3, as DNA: TGTGCCAGCCCACCAGGGGGAGCGGGAGTCTACAATGAGCAGTTCTTC.

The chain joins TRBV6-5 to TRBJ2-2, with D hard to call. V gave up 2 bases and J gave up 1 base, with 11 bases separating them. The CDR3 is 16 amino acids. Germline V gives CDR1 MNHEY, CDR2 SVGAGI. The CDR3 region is CASSYGYSMNTGELFF. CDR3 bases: TGTGCCAGCAGTTACGGCTATTCGATGAACACCGGGGAGCTGTTTTTT.

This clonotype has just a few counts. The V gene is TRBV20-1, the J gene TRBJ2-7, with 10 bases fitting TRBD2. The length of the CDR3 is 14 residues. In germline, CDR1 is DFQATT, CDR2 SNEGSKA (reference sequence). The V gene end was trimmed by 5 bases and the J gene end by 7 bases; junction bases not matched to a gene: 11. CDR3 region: CSAVIAGGIGEQYF. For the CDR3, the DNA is TGCAGTGCTGTAATAGCGGGAGGTATTGGGGAGCAGTACTTC.

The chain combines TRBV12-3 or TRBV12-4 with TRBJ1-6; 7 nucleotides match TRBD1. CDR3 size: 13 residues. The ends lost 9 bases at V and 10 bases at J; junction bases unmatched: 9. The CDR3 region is CASVLQGQSPLHF. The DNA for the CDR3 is TGTGCCAGTGTCCTACAGGGGCAGTCACCCCTCCACTTT.

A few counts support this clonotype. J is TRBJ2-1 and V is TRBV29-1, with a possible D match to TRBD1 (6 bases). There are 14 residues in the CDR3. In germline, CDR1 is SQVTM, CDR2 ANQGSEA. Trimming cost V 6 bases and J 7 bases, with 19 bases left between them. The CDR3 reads CSVRGTPGGNEQFF. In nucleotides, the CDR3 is TGCAGCGTCCGTGGGACACCGGGCGGGAATGAGCAGTTCTTC.

This chain's CDR3 is CASSHRDRGAAGDEKLFF. DNA for the CDR3: TGCGCCAGCAGCCACCGGGACAGGGGGGCAGCAGGTGATGAAAAACTGTTTTTT. This sequence joins TRBV5-1 and TRBJ1-4; TRBD1 agrees at 11 bases. The germline CDR1 and CDR2 sequences are SGHRS and YFSETQ. The CDR3 is made up of 18 amino acids. With V trimmed by 4 bases and J by 6 bases, 14 bases remained unmatched. The full variable domain, with the rest looked up from reference TRBV5-1 and TRBJ1-4, is KAGVTQTPRYLIKTRGQQVTLSCSPISGHRSVSWYQQTPGQGLQFLFEYFSETQRNKGNFPGRFSGRQFSNSRSEMNVSTLELGDSALYLCASSHRDRGAAGDEKLFFGSGTQLSVL.

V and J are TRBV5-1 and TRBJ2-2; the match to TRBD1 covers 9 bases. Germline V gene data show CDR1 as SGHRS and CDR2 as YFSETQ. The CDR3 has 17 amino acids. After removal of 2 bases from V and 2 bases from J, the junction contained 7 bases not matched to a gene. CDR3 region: CASSFQGQGPNTGELFF. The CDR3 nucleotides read TGCGCCAGCAGCTTCCAAGGACAGGGGCCAAACACCGGGGAGCTGTTTTTT.

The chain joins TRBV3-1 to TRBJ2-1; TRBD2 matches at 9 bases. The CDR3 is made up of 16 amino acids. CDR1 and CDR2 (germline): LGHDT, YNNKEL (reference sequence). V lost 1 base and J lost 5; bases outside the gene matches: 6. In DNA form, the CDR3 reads TGTGCCAGCAGCCAAGTTCTAGCGGGGTATCACAATGAGCAGTTCTTC. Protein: CASSQVLAGYHNEQFF.

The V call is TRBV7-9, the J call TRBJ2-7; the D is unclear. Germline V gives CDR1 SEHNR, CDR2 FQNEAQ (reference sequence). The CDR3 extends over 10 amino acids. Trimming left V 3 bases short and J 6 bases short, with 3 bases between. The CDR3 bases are TGTGCCAGCAGCTTGCGCGAGCAGTACTTC. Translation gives CASSLREQYF.

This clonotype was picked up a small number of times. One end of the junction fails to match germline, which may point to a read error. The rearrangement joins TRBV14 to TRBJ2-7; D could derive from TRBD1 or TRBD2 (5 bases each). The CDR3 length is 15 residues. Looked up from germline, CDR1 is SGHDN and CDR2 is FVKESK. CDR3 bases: TGTGCCAGCAGTCAAGAACCCGGGACCCCCTACGAGCAGTACTTC. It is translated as CASSQEPGTPYEQYF.

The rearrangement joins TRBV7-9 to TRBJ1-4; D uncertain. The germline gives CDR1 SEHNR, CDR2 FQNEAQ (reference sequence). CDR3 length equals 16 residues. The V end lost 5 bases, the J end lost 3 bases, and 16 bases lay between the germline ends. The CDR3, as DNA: TGTGCCAGCAGCCCCGGAGGGTTACGCGCTAATGAAAAACTGTTTTTT. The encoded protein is CASSPGGLRANEKLFF.